The T cell receptor (beta chain) described here comes from a study of CD8 T cells in Susac syndrome. RNA in amounts of about 0.5 to 1 ug was reverse transcribed with random hexamers. TCRdb re-analysed the immunoSEQ multiplex PCR reads in MiXCR, keeping a single row per CDR3 protein. Among roughly 140,000 distinct CDR3 sequences listed, approximately 95% were seen once. Trimming cost V 5 bases and J 10 bases, with 9 bases left between them. Germline assignment: CDR1 SEHNR and CDR2 FQNEAQ (reference sequence). The CDR3 loop spans 11 amino acids. This clonotype was recorded only once. What was sequenced was CD8+ T cells from PBMCs. The genes are TRBV7-9 and TRBJ2-1; no clear D. The TCR originated in a human donor in good health. CDR3 residues: CASSPTLEQFF. DNA of the CDR3: TGTGCCAGCAGCCCAACACTGGAGCAGTTCTTC.